This TCR beta chain is drawn from a study of blood T cell repertoires in COVID-19. Whole-study context: Italy, Spain and the United States were the sources of the convalescent and acute COVID-19 samples. PBMCs, B-cell-depleted T cells, or T cells were the source of the cDNA or gDNA that made up the material.

In the original processing: Reference gene primer amplification gave nucleated cell count estimates. Assay used: immunoSEQ multiplex PCR; TCRdb lists only in-frame clones, some missing. V and J calls and clone size are as listed in that table; D and trimming were resolved from the DNA. Counted here are roughly 570,000 clones, about 89% occurring once; the ten biggest clones make up around 8%. Specimen: peripheral blood. The TCR was taken from a woman aged 45-65 years with COVID-19, enrolled during active disease.

In DNA form, the CDR3 reads TGCGCCAGCAGCTTGGGCAGGGTCGACAATTCACCCCTCCACTTT. Amino acid sequence: CASSLGRVDNSPLHF. This chain connects TRBV5-1 to TRBJ1-6; maybe TRBD1 (5 bases). CDR1 SGHRS and CDR2 YFSETQ come from the germline V gene. The V gene lost 0 bases and the J gene lost 7 bases, with 11 bases spanning the gap. The CDR3 sequence is 15 residues long.